The TCR beta chain described here comes from a study of OX40 agonist ivuxolimab in advanced cancers. Study information: Given to patients was ivuxolimab, an agonistic anti-OX40 (CD134) antibody. Aged about 23 to 80 with a mean of approximately 57 years, they were about 78% male. General study findings and limits: Nonresponders, in some cases, also had low normalized T-cell clonal expansion. Among patients with partial responses at 0.1-3.0 mg/kg, clonal expansion was among the lowest.

Concerning this clone: Antigen: not known.

Trimming removed 7 bases at V and 5 bases at J, with 11 bases between. Germline CDR1 reads GTSNPN; CDR2 reads SVGIG (reference sequence). The CDR3 totals 12 residues. Assay used: immunoSEQ multiplex PCR; TCRdb lists only in-frame clones, some missing. The table shows 70,000 to 95,000 clones, with around nine tenths occurring only once. The clonotype was recovered from an adult with an advanced solid tumor such as melanoma, head and neck, liver or kidney cancer. The sequencing here drew on CD4+ or CD8+ T cells sorted from blood, taken in a trial of the OX40 agonist ivuxolimab. This chain joins TRBV30 and TRBJ1-4, with D tentatively TRBD1 (6 bases). The CDR3 region is CASDRSNEKLFF. CDR3 coding DNA: TGTGCCTCCGACAGGAGCAATGAAAAACTGTTTTTT.